Listed below are T cell receptor beta chains from one sample, sequenced in a study of T cell responses to AZD1222 COVID-19 vaccine. TCRdb's copy holds only in-frame clones and misses some; the assay was immunoSEQ multiplex PCR. Here the sample spans 150,000 to 200,000 clones, 90% being singletons. This material consisted of peripheral blood, taken 28 days after the second AZD1222 dose. These receptors were obtained from an adult who received the AZD1222 COVID-19 vaccine. Each CDR3 is given with its conserved first and last residue. The order of the fields is CDR3 DNA, CDR3 protein, V gene, clone size, D gene, J gene. The D gene is left open where the match is weak. Rows give clone size only sometimes, using once, few, many, or a class for an expanded clone.

TGTGCCAGCAGTCGGGGCACTGAAGCTTTCTTT,CASSRGTEAFF,TRBV28,.,.,TRBJ1-1
TGTGCCTCTGGACAGGGGAATGAAAAACTGTTTTTT,CASGQGNEKLFF,TRBV10-3,.,TRBD1,TRBJ1-4
TGTGCCAGCCGGGTGTACTCTGGAAACACCATATATTTT,CASRVYSGNTIYF,TRBV6-5,.,.,TRBJ1-3
TGCAGTGCTAGTATGACAGGCAAATCCTACGAGCAGTACTTC,CSASMTGKSYEQYF,TRBV20-1,.,.,TRBJ2-7
TGCGCCAGCAGCCCCGACGGGGGAGCCCAGCATTTT,CASSPDGGAQHF,TRBV10-2,once,.,TRBJ1-5
TGTGCCAGCAGTTCCACGACTAGCGGGGGAGAGACCCAGTACTTC,CASSSTTSGGETQYF,TRBV6-5,.,TRBD2,TRBJ2-5
TGTGCCAGCTCACCACCGTCGACCCCCGGGGAGCTGTTTTTT,CASSPPSTPGELFF,TRBV18,.,.,TRBJ2-2
TGTGCCAGCAGCTTAGGTTTCGGGGGGCAAGGTGAGCAGTTCTTC,CASSLGFGGQGEQFF,TRBV7-3,once,.,TRBJ2-1
TGCAGCGCCAAGAATAGCGGGGCCTACGAGCAGTACTTC,CSAKNSGAYEQYF,TRBV29-1,.,TRBD2,TRBJ2-7
TGCGCCAGCAGCTTGGCAGGGGCAGAGACAGATACGCAGTATTTT,CASSLAGAETDTQYF,TRBV5-1,.,.,TRBJ2-3
TGTGCCAGCTCCAACAGGGATTCACCCCTCCACTTT,CASSNRDSPLHF,TRBV18,.,.,TRBJ1-6
TGTGCCAGCAGTTTAAAGGGCTACGAGCAGTACTTC,CASSLKGYEQYF,TRBV28,once,.,TRBJ2-7
TGTGCCAGCAGCCTCGGGACTACCTCCTACGAGCAGTACTTC,CASSLGTTSYEQYF,TRBV14,.,TRBD2,TRBJ2-7
TGTGCCAGCAGTTTGGCGGGGGAGACAGATACGCAGTATTTT,CASSLAGETDTQYF,TRBV6-5,.,TRBD2,TRBJ2-3
TGTGCCAGCAGTTCGGCGACAGATACGCAGTATTTT,CASSSATDTQYF,TRBV6-5,.,.,TRBJ2-3
TGCGCCAGCGCTACCGGGACAGGGAATGAAAAACTGTTTTTT,CASATGTGNEKLFF,TRBV5-1,.,TRBD1,TRBJ1-4
TGTGCCTGGAGCGCTAACAATGAGCAGTTCTTC,CAWSANNEQFF,TRBV30,once,.,TRBJ2-1
TGTGCCAGCAGTGATGGACAGGGCCTTTTCGGCTACACCTTC,CASSDGQGLFGYTF,TRBV6-2/TRBV6-3,.,TRBD1,TRBJ1-2
TGTGCCACCAGTGATACGACAGGGAATGGCGGCTACACCTTC,CATSDTTGNGGYTF,TRBV24-1,.,TRBD1,TRBJ1-2
TGCGCCAGCAGCTTGTCGGGGGTTGCAGATACGCAGTATTTT,CASSLSGVADTQYF,TRBV5-1,.,.,TRBJ2-3
TGCGCCAGCAGCTTGGCCATAACCGGGGAGCTGTTTTTT,CASSLAITGELFF,TRBV5-1,.,.,TRBJ2-2
TGTGCCAGCTCACCAGTCCCCAGCGGGGGTAGCTCCTACGAGCAGTACTTC,CASSPVPSGGSSYEQYF,TRBV18,.,TRBD2,TRBJ2-7
TGTGCCAGCAGCCCGCGACTAGCGGGGGTAGAGACCCAGTACTTC,CASSPRLAGVETQYF,TRBV9,.,TRBD2,TRBJ2-5
TGTGCCAGTACTCATACGGATACGCAGTATTTT,CASTHTDTQYF,TRBV19,.,.,TRBJ2-3
TGTGCCAGCAGCATATCCGAGGGGGGCTCACCCCTCCACTTT,CASSISEGGSPLHF,TRBV6-5,.,.,TRBJ1-6
TGTGCCAGCAGTTACGGGGATAGCGGGATTTACGAGCAGTACTTC,CASSYGDSGIYEQYF,TRBV6-2/TRBV6-3,.,TRBD2,TRBJ2-7
TGTGCCAGCAGCCCGGGTTTGGCTAGCGGGGGGTACGATACGCAGTATTTT,CASSPGLASGGYDTQYF,TRBV7-2,.,TRBD2,TRBJ2-3
TGTGCCATCAGAACTAGTGGTAGCGCCAACTATGGCTACACCTTC,CAIRTSGSANYGYTF,TRBV10-3,.,.,TRBJ1-2
TGCGCCAGCAGCCTCCGGGACAGACACTCTGGGGCCAACGTCCTGACTTTC,CASSLRDRHSGANVLTF,TRBV5-1,.,TRBD1,TRBJ2-6
TGTGCCAGTAGTATAAAAAGGGGACAGGGTTTGAGCCTGAGCAATCAGCCCCAGCATTTT,CASSIKRGQGLSLSNQPQHF,TRBV19,.,TRBD1,TRBJ1-5
TGCGCCAGCAGCTTGGGCGGACAGAGTGGAAACACCATATATTTT,CASSLGGQSGNTIYF,TRBV5-1,.,.,TRBJ1-3
TGTGCCAGCAGTTTATGGGCGTCGGGACGGAGAGAGGAGACCCAGTACTTC,CASSLWASGRREETQYF,TRBV28,.,.,TRBJ2-5
TGTGCCAGCAGCGTTGAGCCCACCCTAGGGACCCAGCATTTT,CASSVEPTLGTQHF,TRBV9,.,.,TRBJ1-5
TGTGCCACCAGTGATTCGGGGCAGGGGGAATCGCTCTATGGCTACACCTTC,CATSDSGQGESLYGYTF,TRBV24-1,.,TRBD1,TRBJ1-2
TGTGCCAGCAGTTTGGACAGGGACTATGGCTACACCTTC,CASSLDRDYGYTF,TRBV5-5,once,TRBD1,TRBJ1-2
TGTGCCAGTAGTAGAACGGCAGATACGCAGTATTTT,CASSRTADTQYF,TRBV19,.,.,TRBJ2-3
TGTGCCAGTAGGGCCCTGCCCACTGAAGCTTTCTTT,CASRALPTEAFF,TRBV19,.,.,TRBJ1-1
TGTGCCAGTTCCCTGACAGGGAGGGGGGGAAGCACTGAAGCTTTCTTT,CASSLTGRGGSTEAFF,TRBV28,.,TRBD1,TRBJ1-1
TGTGCCAGCAGCTTGCGTGGGACTAGCGGATACAATGAGCAGTTCTTC,CASSLRGTSGYNEQFF,TRBV5-5,.,TRBD2,TRBJ2-1
TGTGCCAGCAGTTACGACGGCAGAACCTACGAGCAGTACTTC,CASSYDGRTYEQYF,TRBV6-2/TRBV6-3,.,.,TRBJ2-7
TGTGCCAGCTCACGACAGGGGGTTAACTCCTACGAGCAGTACTTC,CASSRQGVNSYEQYF,TRBV18,once,TRBD1,TRBJ2-7
TGTGCCAGCAGTTTATCGGGGGGCGCCGTCTCCTACGAGCAGTACTTC,CASSLSGGAVSYEQYF,TRBV27,.,.,TRBJ2-7
TGTGCCTGGAGTGGGAGCGCGCAGGGGCCCCTCCACTTT,CAWSGSAQGPLHF,TRBV30,.,.,TRBJ1-6
TGTGCCAGCAGCCCATGGGGGGAGAAATCCGATGGCTACACCTTC,CASSPWGEKSDGYTF,TRBV7-2,.,.,TRBJ1-2
TGTGCAAGTCGCTTCCGTTTTGGGGGGGACAGAATTTTTTATAGCAATCAGCCCCAGCATTTT,CASRFRFGGDRIFYSNQPQHF,TRBV12-2,.,.,TRBJ1-5
TGTGCCAGCAGCTTGGGGGGGCCCCTCCACTTT,CASSLGGPLHF,TRBV7-9,.,.,TRBJ1-6
TGTGCCAGCACCAATAGGCCCCGGGTCTACAATGAGCAGTTCTTC,CASTNRPRVYNEQFF,TRBV6-5,once,.,TRBJ2-1
TGTGCCAGCAGCCAAGGGGGAAACACCATATATTTT,CASSQGGNTIYF,TRBV3-1/TRBV3-2,once,.,TRBJ1-3
TGTGCCAGCAGCGTAGGGACTTTGAACACCGGGGAGCTGTTTTTT,CASSVGTLNTGELFF,TRBV9,.,.,TRBJ2-2
TGTGCCAGCAGTTATGGGGGTCACTACGAGCAGTACTTC,CASSYGGHYEQYF,TRBV5-4,.,.,TRBJ2-7
TGTGCCAGTGATGATCAGGGGAGGGGCTACACCTTC,CASDDQGRGYTF,TRBV19,.,.,TRBJ1-2
TGTGCCAGCAGCTTCATCAGCGCGGCTAGCGGGATGGCCGGGGAGCTGTTTTTT,CASSFISAASGMAGELFF,TRBV5-6,.,TRBD2,TRBJ2-2